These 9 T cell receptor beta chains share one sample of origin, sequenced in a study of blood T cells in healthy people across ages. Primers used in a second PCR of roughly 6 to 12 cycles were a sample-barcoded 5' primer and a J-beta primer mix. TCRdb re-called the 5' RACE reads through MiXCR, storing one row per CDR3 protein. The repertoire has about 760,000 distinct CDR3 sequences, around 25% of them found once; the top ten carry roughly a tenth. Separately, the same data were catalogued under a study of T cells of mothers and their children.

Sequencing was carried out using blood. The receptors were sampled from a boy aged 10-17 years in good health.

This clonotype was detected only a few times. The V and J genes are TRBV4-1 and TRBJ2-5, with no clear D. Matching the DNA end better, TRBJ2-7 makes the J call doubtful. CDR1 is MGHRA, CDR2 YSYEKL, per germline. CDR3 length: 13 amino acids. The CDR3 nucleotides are TGCGCCAGCAGCCAGAGAGGATCCTACGAGCAGTACTTC. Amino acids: CASSQRGSYEQYF.

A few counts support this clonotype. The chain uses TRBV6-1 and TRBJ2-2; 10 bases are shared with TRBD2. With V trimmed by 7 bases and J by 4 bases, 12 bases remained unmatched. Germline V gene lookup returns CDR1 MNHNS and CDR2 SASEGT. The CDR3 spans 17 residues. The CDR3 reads CASNELPGTSATGELFF. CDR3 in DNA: TGTGCCAGCAACGAACTTCCCGGGACTAGCGCCACCGGGGAGCTGTTTTTT.

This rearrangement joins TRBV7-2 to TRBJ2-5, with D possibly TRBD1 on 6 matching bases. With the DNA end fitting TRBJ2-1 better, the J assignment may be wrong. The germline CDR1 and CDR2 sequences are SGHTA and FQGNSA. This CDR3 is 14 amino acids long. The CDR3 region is CASSYQPQGYEQFF. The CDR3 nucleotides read TGTGCCAGCAGCTACCAACCACAGGGATATGAGCAGTTCTTC.

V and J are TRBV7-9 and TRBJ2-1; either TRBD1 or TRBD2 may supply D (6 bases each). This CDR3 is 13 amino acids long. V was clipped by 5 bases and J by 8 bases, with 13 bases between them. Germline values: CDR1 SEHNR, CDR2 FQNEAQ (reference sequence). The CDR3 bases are TGTGCCAGCAGCCATAGGGGGGAGCATGAGCAGTTCTTC. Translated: CASSHRGEHEQFF.

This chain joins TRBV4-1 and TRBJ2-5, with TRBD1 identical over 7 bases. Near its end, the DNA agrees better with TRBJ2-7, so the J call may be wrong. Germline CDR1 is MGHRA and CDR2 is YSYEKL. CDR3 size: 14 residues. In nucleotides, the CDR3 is TGCGCCAGCAGCCAAGACGGGACAGAGTACGAGCAGTACTTC. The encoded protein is CASSQDGTEYEQYF.

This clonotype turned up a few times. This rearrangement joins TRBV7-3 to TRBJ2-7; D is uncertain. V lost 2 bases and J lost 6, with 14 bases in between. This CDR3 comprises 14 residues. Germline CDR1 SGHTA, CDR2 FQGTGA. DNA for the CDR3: TGTGCCAGCAGCTTATTCAGCCGGACGGGCGAGCAGTACTTC. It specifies CASSLFSRTGEQYF. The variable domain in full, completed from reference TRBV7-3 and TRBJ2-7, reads GAGVSQTPSNKVTEKGKYVELRCDPISGHTALYWYRQSLGQGPEFLIYFQGTGAADDSGLPNDRFFAVRPEGSVSTLKIQRTERGDSAVYLCASSLFSRTGEQYFGPGTRLTVT.

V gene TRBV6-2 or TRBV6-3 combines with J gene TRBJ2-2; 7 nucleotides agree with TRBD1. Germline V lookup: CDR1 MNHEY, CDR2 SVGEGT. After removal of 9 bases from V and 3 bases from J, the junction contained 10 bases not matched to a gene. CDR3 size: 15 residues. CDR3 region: CARNRRQGHTGELFF. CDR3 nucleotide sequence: TGTGCCAGGAACCGAAGACAGGGCCACACCGGGGAGCTGTTTTTT.

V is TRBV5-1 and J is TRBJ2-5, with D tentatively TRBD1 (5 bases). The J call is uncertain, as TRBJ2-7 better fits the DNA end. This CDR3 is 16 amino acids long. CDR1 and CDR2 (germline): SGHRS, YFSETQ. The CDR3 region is CASSPDYAGQTYEQYF. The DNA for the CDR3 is TGCGCCAGCAGCCCAGATTATGCCGGACAAACCTACGAGCAGTACTTC.

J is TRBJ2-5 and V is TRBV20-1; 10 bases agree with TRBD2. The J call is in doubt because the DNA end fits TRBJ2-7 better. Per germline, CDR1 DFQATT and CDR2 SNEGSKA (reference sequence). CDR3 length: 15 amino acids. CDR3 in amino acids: CSAGPSGGAFSEQYF. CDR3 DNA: TGCAGTGCTGGTCCCAGCGGGGGGGCCTTCAGCGAGCAGTACTTC.